The clone carrying this T cell receptor beta chain was found a few times. V was trimmed by 8 bases and J by 1 base, leaving 12 bases between them. Germline CDR1 reads MRHNA; CDR2 reads SNTAGT. This CDR3 spans 13 amino acids. Original data processing: Reference gene primer amplification in the assay estimated nucleated cell counts. Libraries were prepared by immunoSEQ multiplex PCR; TCRdb keeps only in-frame clonotypes and omits some of them. Clone size and the V and J calls come from that table; the DNA yielded D and trimming. This sample has 100,000 to 150,000 clones, with 60% to 80% found just once. These data originate in a study of blood T cell repertoires in COVID-19. Study at large: The study drew acute and convalescent COVID-19 samples from the United States, Italy and Spain. PBMCs, B-cell-depleted T cells, or T cells provided the cDNA or gDNA that made up the material.

Sample: peripheral blood. This clonotype was obtained from a man aged 60 to 75 with acute or convalescent COVID-19. V usage is TRBV6-4 and J usage is TRBJ2-7; maybe TRBD1 (5 bases). The CDR3 sequence: CASRKGISYEQYF. Here the CDR3 DNA reads TGTGCCAGCCGCAAGGGGATTTCCTACGAGCAGTACTTC.